This is a list of T cell receptor beta chains from one sample in a study of long-term antiretroviral therapy in people with HIV. Clones were read by immunoSEQ multiplex PCR, and TCRdb kept only the in-frame ones, dropping some. The table lists some 40,000 clones, roughly 93% of them singletons. Sample: unsorted PBMCs, taken about 9 years after starting antiretroviral therapy. These receptors all come from a young man with HIV. The CDR3 runs from the conserved cysteine through the conserved F or W. D genes are given only for firm matches. Size is stated for part of the rows, as once, few or many counts, or as a class when the clone is expanded.

TRBD1,TRBV7-2,-,TRBJ2-7,CASSLGGGPQGGYEQYF,TGTGCCAGCAGCTTAGGAGGGGGCCCCCAGGGTGGTTACGAGCAGTACTTC
-,TRBV19,-,TRBJ2-6,CASSIEGGSGANVLTF,TGTGCCAGTAGTATAGAAGGAGGGTCTGGGGCCAACGTCCTGACTTTC
-,TRBV27,-,TRBJ2-5,CASSFPQHRPQETQYF,TGTGCCAGCAGTTTCCCACAACATCGCCCCCAAGAGACCCAGTACTTC
-,TRBV5-1,-,TRBJ2-3,CASSLVPEDTQYF,TGCGCCAGCAGCTTGGTACCTGAGGATACGCAGTATTTT
TRBD2,TRBV2,-,TRBJ2-7,CASSVAGGLSYEQYF,TGTGCCAGCAGTGTAGCGGGGGGTCTCTCCTACGAGCAGTACTTC
TRBD1,TRBV7-3,-,TRBJ2-2,CASSLQTGSGELFF,TGTGCCAGCAGCTTACAGACAGGGTCCGGGGAGCTGTTTTTT
-,TRBV6-1,few,TRBJ1-5,CASSEARESGLMQPQHF,TGTGCCAGCAGTGAAGCGCGTGAGTCGGGACTGATGCAGCCCCAGCATTTT
TRBD1,TRBV9,-,TRBJ1-3,CASSPRGGQGGNTIYF,TGTGCCAGCAGCCCCCGCGGAGGACAGGGAGGAAACACCATATATTTT
TRBD1,TRBV2,-,TRBJ1-5,CASTLGQGGNQPQHF,TGTGCCAGCACCTTGGGACAGGGCGGCAATCAGCCCCAGCATTTT
-,TRBV5-3,-,TRBJ1-3,CARSLGRGRAVSGNTIYF,TGTGCCAGAAGCTTAGGTCGGGGCAGGGCCGTATCTGGAAACACCATATATTTT
TRBD2,TRBV11-2,-,TRBJ2-1,CASSLIAGGLGSSYNEQFF,TGTGCCAGCAGCTTAATAGCGGGGGGGCTAGGGAGCTCCTACAATGAGCAGTTCTTC
TRBD2,TRBV9,-,TRBJ2-5,CASSVEPAGAWGEETQYF,TGTGCCAGCAGCGTAGAGCCAGCGGGGGCCTGGGGGGAAGAGACCCAGTACTTC
-,TRBV7-9,-,TRBJ2-5,CASSFRLGGPWAQETQYF,TGTGCCAGCAGCTTCCGACTCGGGGGCCCCTGGGCCCAAGAGACCCAGTACTTC
-,TRBV6-5,-,TRBJ1-4,CASSYAGDMGEKLFF,TGTGCCAGCAGTTACGCGGGGGACATGGGTGAAAAACTGTTTTTT
TRBD2,TRBV2,-,TRBJ2-1,CASTEGLAEGEQFF,TGTGCCAGCACTGAGGGACTAGCGGAGGGTGAGCAGTTCTTC
-,TRBV27,-,TRBJ2-7,CASSSGLSYEQYF,TGTGCCAGCAGCTCGGGACTCTCCTACGAGCAGTACTTC
-,TRBV2,once,TRBJ1-2,CASSDGVYGYTF,TGTGCCAGCAGTGATGGGGTCTATGGCTACACCTTC
TRBD1,TRBV7-9,-,TRBJ1-1,CASSDRVLNTEAFF,TGTGCCAGCAGCGACAGGGTCCTGAACACTGAAGCTTTCTTT
-,TRBV27,medium-sized,TRBJ2-2,CASSLAFTGELFF,TGTGCCAGCAGTTTGGCCTTCACCGGGGAGCTGTTTTTT
-,TRBV19,-,TRBJ1-1,CASTSQYGGHTEAFF,TGTGCCAGTACCTCACAATACGGGGGACACACTGAAGCTTTCTTT
-,TRBV5-4,-,TRBJ1-5,CASSLGGLGPQHF,TGTGCCAGCAGCTTAGGGGGATTGGGGCCCCAGCATTTT
-,TRBV7-8,-,TRBJ2-1,CASSPQALSSYNEQFF,TGTGCCAGCAGCCCTCAGGCCTTGAGCTCCTACAATGAGCAGTTCTTC
TRBD1,TRBV10-1,-,TRBJ2-6,CASRGTGPSSGANVLTF,TGCGCCAGCAGGGGGACAGGGCCGAGCTCTGGGGCCAACGTCCTGACTTTC
-,TRBV28,-,TRBJ1-6,CASNDRYYSSPLHF,TGTGCCAGCAATGATCGATATTATTCTTCACCCCTCCACTTT
TRBD2,TRBV7-9,-,TRBJ2-3,CASSLSLAGARDTQYF,TGTGCCAGCAGCTTATCCCTAGCGGGGGCACGAGATACGCAGTATTTT
-,TRBV6-4,-,TRBJ1-1,CASSQGGARSEAFF,TGTGCCAGCAGTCAAGGGGGGGCGCGTTCTGAAGCTTTCTTT
-,TRBV6-5,-,TRBJ1-2,CASSYRGAYNYGYTF,TGTGCCAGCAGTTACAGAGGGGCATATAACTATGGCTACACCTTC
-,TRBV6-5,-,TRBJ2-3,CASRRSTPLTDTQYF,TGTGCCAGCAGACGCTCGACACCCCTCACAGATACGCAGTATTTT
TRBD1,TRBV6-5,-,TRBJ2-3,CASSYQGTGFTDTQYF,TGTGCCAGCAGTTACCAGGGGACAGGTTTCACAGATACGCAGTATTTT
-,TRBV7-8,-,TRBJ1-2,CASSLSGNPAINYGYTF,TGTGCCAGCAGCTTGTCAGGCAACCCGGCTATTAACTATGGCTACACCTTC
-,TRBV30,-,TRBJ1-2,CAWSILGSEVEGYTF,TGTGCCTGGAGTATCCTTGGCAGCGAAGTCGAGGGCTACACCTTC
-,TRBV5-4,-,TRBJ1-4,CASSARGEKLFF,TGTGCCAGCAGCGCTAGGGGTGAAAAACTGTTTTTT
-,TRBV7-9,-,TRBJ2-2,CASSWGPGSRGELFF,TGTGCCAGCAGCTGGGGGCCAGGGAGTCGCGGGGAGCTGTTTTTT
-,TRBV7-9,-,TRBJ1-4,CASSLAAGAPTNEKLFF,TGTGCCAGCAGCTTAGCGGCAGGGGCCCCAACTAATGAAAAACTGTTTTTT
-,TRBV29-1,-,TRBJ2-1,CSALLREQFF,TGCAGCGCCCTTTTGAGGGAACAGTTCTTC
-,TRBV7-9,few,TRBJ1-1,CASSLERRGDTEAFF,TGTGCCAGCAGCTTAGAGAGGAGGGGGGACACTGAAGCTTTCTTT